Listed below are T cell receptor beta chains from one sample, sequenced in a study of blood T cell repertoires in COVID-19. Using immunoSEQ multiplex PCR, the repertoire was profiled, and TCRdb retains in-frame clones only, with some absent. The sample lists about 200,000 clones, more than 75% seen once, with about 20% in the top ten. The sequenced sample was peripheral blood. Every receptor here comes from a person aged 70 to 80 with COVID-19, enrolled during active disease. Both conserved end residues are part of each CDR3. A D gene is named only where the DNA matches it firmly. Part of the rows lack a size; the others show once, few, many or a class for expanded clones.

CDR3 | DNA | J | size | V | D
CASSSRDRGGWWYF | TGTGCCAGCAGCTCGCGGGACAGGGGCGGCTGGTGGTACTTC | TRBJ2-7 | NA | TRBV3-1/TRBV3-2 | TRBD1
CASNRGTQETQYF | TGTGCCAGTAATAGGGGGACCCAAGAGACCCAGTACTTC | TRBJ2-5 | NA | TRBV28 | NA
CASSVLGQVNTGELFF | TGTGCCAGCAGCGTATTGGGACAGGTCAACACCGGGGAGCTGTTTTTT | TRBJ2-2 | NA | TRBV9 | TRBD1
CASTKTRSSGRADTGELFF | TGTGCCAGCACCAAAACCCGGTCTAGCGGGAGGGCCGACACCGGGGAGCTGTTTTTT | TRBJ2-2 | NA | TRBV21-1 | NA
CASTSGGLTGELFF | TGTGCCAGTACCTCAGGGGGTTTGACCGGGGAGCTGTTTTTT | TRBJ2-2 | once | TRBV19 | TRBD1
CASSQWTSGNDEQFF | TGTGCCAGTAGTCAGTGGACTAGCGGGAATGATGAGCAGTTCTTC | TRBJ2-1 | NA | TRBV19 | TRBD2
CASSQPRSGALASPLHF | TGTGCCAGCAGCCAACCTAGATCAGGGGCATTGGCTTCACCCCTCCACTTT | TRBJ1-6 | NA | TRBV3-1/TRBV3-2 | NA
CASSRQGGTEAFF | TGTGCCAGCAGCCGACAGGGGGGCACTGAAGCTTTCTTT | TRBJ1-1 | NA | TRBV9 | TRBD1
CASSRGGTAEAFF | TGTGCCAGCAGCCGAGGAGGGACAGCTGAAGCTTTCTTT | TRBJ1-1 | NA | TRBV6-4 | TRBD1
CASHESSYEQYF | TGCGCCAGCCATGAGTCGTCCTACGAGCAGTACTTC | TRBJ2-7 | NA | TRBV5-1 | NA
CASSQVAGGYTEAFF | TGCGCCAGCAGCCAAGTTGCAGGGGGGTACACTGAAGCTTTCTTT | TRBJ1-1 | NA | TRBV4-1 | TRBD1
CASSSPAGSLSGANVLTF | TGTGCCAGCAGTTCCCCAGCGGGCTCACTCTCTGGGGCCAACGTCCTGACTTTC | TRBJ2-6 | once | TRBV6-2/TRBV6-3 | NA
CASSSPKGASEGAEAFF | TGTGCCAGCAGCTCACCTAAAGGGGCTTCAGAAGGTGCTGAAGCTTTCTTT | TRBJ1-1 | NA | TRBV21-1 | NA
CASSPGGQGRSGNTIYF | TGTGCCAGCTCACCAGGGGGCCAGGGACGATCTGGAAACACCATATATTTT | TRBJ1-3 | NA | TRBV18 | NA
CASGLNTGELFF | TGTGCCAGCGGGCTAAACACCGGGGAGCTGTTTTTT | TRBJ2-2 | NA | TRBV7-2 | NA
CASSASEAGYTF | TGTGCCAGCAGTGCTTCCGAAGCTGGCTACACCTTC | TRBJ1-2 | once | TRBV2 | NA
CASSPTGGHEQYF | TGTGCCAGCAGCCCGACAGGGGGCCACGAGCAGTACTTC | TRBJ2-7 | NA | TRBV4-2 | TRBD1
CASSSGQPRETQYF | TGCGCCAGCAGCTCGGGACAGCCCCGAGAGACCCAGTACTTC | TRBJ2-5 | NA | TRBV5-1 | TRBD1
CASSSYRPQIGLAGLNNEQFF | TGCGCCAGCAGCTCATACCGACCTCAAATCGGACTAGCGGGGCTTAACAATGAGCAGTTCTTC | TRBJ2-1 | few | TRBV5-1 | TRBD2
CASSLEGASGRDEQFF | TGCGCCAGCAGCTTGGAAGGCGCCTCTGGGCGCGATGAGCAGTTCTTC | TRBJ2-1 | once | TRBV5-1 | NA
CASSPGGDSWTEAFF | TGTGCCAGCAGCCCCGGTGGGGACAGCTGGACTGAAGCTTTCTTT | TRBJ1-1 | NA | TRBV11-3 | TRBD1
CASSRRSGSGSYNEQFF | TGTGCCAGCAGCCGTCGAAGCGGGAGTGGGAGCTACAATGAGCAGTTCTTC | TRBJ2-1 | NA | TRBV13 | TRBD2
CAWSGGTGPYEQYF | TGTGCCTGGAGTGGCGGGACAGGGCCTTACGAGCAGTACTTC | TRBJ2-7 | NA | TRBV30 | TRBD1
CASSLGTGGPYNEQFF | TGTGCCAGCAGTTTAGGGACGGGAGGGCCCTACAATGAGCAGTTCTTC | TRBJ2-1 | NA | TRBV27 | TRBD2
CASSPHQAAIRPDTQYF | TGTGCCAGCAGCCCCCATCAGGCAGCTATAAGACCAGATACGCAGTATTTT | TRBJ2-3 | NA | TRBV7-2 | NA
CAISSSAGNEQFF | TGTGCCATCAGTTCATCAGCGGGTAATGAGCAGTTCTTC | TRBJ2-1 | NA | TRBV10-3 | NA
CASRKAGGPSNEQFF | TGTGCCAGTAGAAAAGCGGGAGGGCCGTCCAATGAGCAGTTCTTC | TRBJ2-1 | once | TRBV19 | TRBD2
CASSQGARQPQHF | TGTGCCAGCAGTCAGGGGGCGCGTCAGCCCCAGCATTTT | TRBJ1-5 | once | TRBV6-2/TRBV6-3 | TRBD1
CASRVGYTGELFF | TGTGCCAGCAGGGTCGGGTACACCGGGGAGCTGTTTTTT | TRBJ2-2 | NA | TRBV7-3 | NA
CASSLGPGIRYNEQFF | TGTGCCAGCAGCTTAGGCCCGGGAATTCGGTACAATGAGCAGTTCTTC | TRBJ2-1 | few | TRBV7-6 | NA